What follows are 13 T cell receptor beta chains derived from one specimen sequenced in a study of vaccination and CD4 T cells after COVID-19. For these receptors, no antigen is known. Stated treatment: roughly 10-day PBMC culture with coronavirus spike peptide pools or control peptides (ViraFEST assay). Once obtained from cultured CD4+ T cells, the DNA was sequenced using the Oncomine TCR Beta short-read assay. TCRdb reprocessed the PCR reads via MiXCR and lists one record per CDR3 protein. The table includes about 20,000 distinct CDR3 sequences, around half detected once. Sequencing input: CD4+ T cells from blood, cultured in vitro. The receptors were sampled from a human donor who had recovered from COVID-19.

This rearrangement joins TRBV10-3 to TRBJ2-1, with D unresolved. In germline, CDR1 is ENHRY, CDR2 SYGVKD. The ends were cut back, 0 bases at V and 4 bases at J, with 1 base in the middle. The CDR3 loop spans 12 amino acids. Here the CDR3 DNA reads TGTGCCATCAGTGAGTCTTACAATGAGCAGTTCTTC. Translation gives CAISESYNEQFF.

This sequence joins TRBV7-2 and TRBJ2-7, with 13 bases that match TRBD2. Germline V lookup: CDR1 SGHTA, CDR2 FQGNSA. The CDR3 runs 14 residues. With 5 bases clipped from V and 2 bases from J, the junction kept 0 bases outside the gene matches. DNA for the CDR3: TGTGCCAGCAGCGGGACTAGCGGGACCTACGAGCAGTACTTC. This codes for CASSGTSGTYEQYF.

The gene calls are TRBV10-1 and TRBJ2-1; D is unresolved. In germline, CDR1 is WNHNN, CDR2 SYGVQD (reference sequence). Trimming shortened V by 4 bases and J by 6 bases, and 10 bases separated the two germline ends. The CDR3 totals 13 residues. CDR3 loop: CASSVSLGNEQFF. DNA for the CDR3: TGCGCCAGCAGTGTGTCTTTAGGCAATGAGCAGTTCTTC.

The CDR3 sequence: CASSDGTGGNYGYTF. CDR3 nucleotide sequence: TGTGCCAGCAGCGATGGGACAGGGGGCAACTATGGCTACACCTTC. The J gene is TRBJ1-2, the V gene TRBV7-9, with 12 nucleotides matching TRBD1. CDR3 size: 15 residues. Germline V gene lookup returns CDR1 SEHNR and CDR2 FQNEAQ (reference sequence). V shed 5 bases and J 2 bases; nucleotides not matched to a gene: 3.

This clonotype was counted a single time. This sequence joins TRBV28 and TRBJ2-5, with 7 bases identical to TRBD2. V gave up 3 bases and J gave up 1 base; unmatched junction bases: 5. CDR3 size: 15 residues. Per germline, CDR1 MDHEN and CDR2 SYDVKM. CDR3 bases: TGTGCCAGCAGTTTTGCGGGGAGGGCCCAAGAGACCCAGTACTTC. This sequence encodes CASSFAGRAQETQYF.

This clonotype was seen only a few times. This sequence joins TRBV30 and TRBJ2-5; tentative D call: TRBD1 (6 bases). V was cut by 5 bases and J by 1 base, with 11 bases left in between. This CDR3 region has 13 residues. The germline gives CDR1 GTSNPN, CDR2 SVGIG (reference sequence). DNA of the CDR3: TGTGCCTGGGCCAGGACAGTCCAAGAGACCCAGTACTTC. Residues: CAWARTVQETQYF.

This clonotype was counted only a few times. The chain recombines TRBV18 with TRBJ2-1; TRBD2 is a possible D gene (7 bases). Trimming removed 0 bases from V and 1 base from J, with 13 bases in between. The CDR3 has 17 amino acids. The germline CDR1 and CDR2 sequences are KGHSH and LQKENI. The CDR3 loop is CASSPPKGGGSYNEQFF. The CDR3 DNA sequence: TGTGCCAGCTCACCACCTAAAGGGGGGGGTTCCTACAATGAGCAGTTCTTC.

V usage is TRBV6-1 and J usage is TRBJ1-5; the D gene is possibly TRBD1 (5 bases). The CDR3 is 13 residues long. From germline, CDR1 is MNHNS and CDR2 SASEGT. The V and J ends lost 6 bases and 2 bases respectively, with 8 bases between them. Written as DNA, the CDR3 is TGTGCCAGCAGGGACATTGGCAATCAGCCCCAGCATTTT. Protein product: CASRDIGNQPQHF.

V is TRBV30 and J is TRBJ1-1; 7 bases align to TRBD1. The CDR3 covers 13 residues. The J segment lost 5 bases and the V segment lost 4 bases, leaving 7 bases of the junction unmatched. The germline gives CDR1 GTSNPN, CDR2 SVGIG (reference sequence). CDR3 sequence: CAWMRGRETEAFF. The CDR3 DNA reads TGTGCCTGGATGAGGGGGCGTGAAACTGAAGCTTTCTTT.

This clonotype was counted a single time. At one of its ends the junction is not consistent with the germline gene, which may arise from a read error. The gene calls are TRBV30 and TRBJ1-1; D unclear. The CDR3 loop spans 11 amino acids. Germline lookup yields CDR1 GTSNPN and CDR2 SVGIG (reference sequence). CDR3 region: CAWSVVGSQGF. The CDR3 coding sequence is TGTGCCTGGAGTGTTGTAGGGTCGCAAGGGTTT.

This clonotype was detected only a few times. V is TRBV6-2 or TRBV6-3 and J is TRBJ2-1; maybe TRBD2 (5 bases). The CDR3 totals 15 residues. Germline assignment: CDR1 MNHEY and CDR2 SVGEGT. Trimming shortened V by 4 bases and J by 0 bases, and 10 bases separated the two germline ends. The CDR3 DNA follows: TGTGCCAGCAGTTTCCAGCGGAACTCCTACAATGAGCAGTTCTTC. Amino acid sequence: CASSFQRNSYNEQFF.

This CDR3 is CASRVGTEAFF. Written as DNA, the CDR3 is TGTGCCAGCAGGGTAGGCACTGAAGCTTTCTTT. V and J are TRBV28 and TRBJ1-1; no clear D gene. V was pared by 6 bases and J by 4 bases, with 6 bases between. The CDR3 covers 11 residues. The germline gives CDR1 MDHEN, CDR2 SYDVKM.

The chain uses TRBV11-2 and TRBJ1-2; weak D call: TRBD1 (6 bases). CDR1 is SGHAT and CDR2 is FQNNGV in the germline V gene. The CDR3 totals 19 residues. The germline V and J ends were trimmed by 5 bases and 3 bases, with 28 bases remaining between them. The CDR3 spells CASSPPLGLRRQDDYGYTF. CDR3 in DNA: TGTGCCAGCAGCCCACCCCTGGGCCTACGTAGACAGGACGACTATGGCTACACCTTC.